This TCR beta chain was captured by sequencing in a study of blood T cell repertoires in COVID-19. Here immunoSEQ multiplex PCR was the method, and the copy in TCRdb shows in-frame clones only, minus some. The sample carries about 400,000 clones, roughly 86% recorded once. Of note for this clone: Sequence at one end of the junction differs from germline and may be a read error.

Germline CDR1 is PRHDT and CDR2 is FYEKMQ (reference sequence). CDR3 length: 15 amino acids. Sequenced sample: PBMCs or T cells enriched from blood (not recorded which). V usage is TRBV13 and J usage is TRBJ2-3; 7 positions agree with TRBD1. This clonotype was obtained from a woman aged 40 to 50 with acute COVID-19. The DNA of the CDR3 is TGTGCCAGCAGCCTACGGACAGGAAACACAGATGCGCAGTATTTT. Translated: CASSLRTGNTDAQYF.